The present TCR beta chain was sequenced within a study of blood T cell repertoires in COVID-19. The overall study: COVID-19 samples, acute and convalescent, were from the United States, Italy and Spain. PBMCs, B-cell-depleted T cells, or T cells provided the cDNA or gDNA that made up the material.

V lost 0 bases, J lost 7 bases, and 8 bases stayed unmatched. Germline assignment: CDR1 GTSNPN and CDR2 SVGIG (reference sequence). The CDR3 sequence is 15 residues long. Authors' data handling: Reference gene primer amplification in the assay estimated nucleated cell counts. Only in-frame clones appear in the TCRdb table, and some are missing; sequencing was by immunoSEQ multiplex PCR. V, J and clone size derive from that table, while D and trimming were established from the DNA sequence. This table holds over 120,000 clones, 70% to 85% found once. The origin of this receptor is a woman of 80 years or more with acute or convalescent COVID-19. The sequenced sample was peripheral blood. The chain has TRBV30 and TRBJ1-2, with TRBD1 identical over 10 bases. The CDR3: CAWSVHLWDRGGYTF. The CDR3 coding sequence is TGTGCCTGGAGTGTACATTTGTGGGACAGGGGTGGCTACACCTTC.